These T cell receptor beta chains were read from a single sample in a study of blood T cell repertoires in COVID-19. Using immunoSEQ multiplex PCR, the repertoire was profiled, and TCRdb retains in-frame clones only, with some absent. The top ten clones hold more than 1.5% of a sample with about 140,000 clones, approximately 82% of them seen once. The sequenced sample was peripheral blood. All receptors come from a human donor in a cohort sampled during active COVID-19. Each CDR3 is given with its conserved first and last residue. The D gene is left open where the match is weak. The listing skips clone size in some rows; elsewhere it reads once, few, many or a size class.

V gene: TRBV5-1
D gene: TRBD2
J gene: TRBJ2-7
clone size: .
CDR3 DNA: TGCGCCAGCAGCCAGGGACTAGCGGGAGCAGAGGAGCAGTACTTC
CDR3 protein: CASSQGLAGAEEQYF

V gene: TRBV19
D gene: TRBD1
J gene: TRBJ1-2
clone size: once
CDR3 DNA: TGTGCCAGTAGTACTACAGGGGGCTTTGATGGCTACACCTTC
CDR3 protein: CASSTTGGFDGYTF

V gene: TRBV3-1/TRBV3-2
D gene: TRBD2
J gene: TRBJ2-1
clone size: .
CDR3 DNA: TGTGCCAGCAGCCCGGGACTATACAATGAGCAGTTCTTC
CDR3 protein: CASSPGLYNEQFF

V gene: TRBV28
D gene: TRBD1
J gene: TRBJ2-5
clone size: .
CDR3 DNA: TGTGCCAGCAGCAAACAGGGGGCCCGGGAGACCCAGTACTTC
CDR3 protein: CASSKQGARETQYF

V gene: TRBV7-9
D gene: TRBD1
J gene: TRBJ1-2
clone size: once
CDR3 DNA: TGTGCCAGCAGCTTACGATCGGGACAGGGGAACTATGGCTACACCTTC
CDR3 protein: CASSLRSGQGNYGYTF

V gene: TRBV5-5
D gene: .
J gene: TRBJ2-7
clone size: .
CDR3 DNA: TGTGCCAGCAGCTTGGTAGCAGGGTCTCGCGAGCAGTACTTC
CDR3 protein: CASSLVAGSREQYF

V gene: TRBV6-5
D gene: .
J gene: TRBJ2-1
clone size: .
CDR3 DNA: TGTGCCAGCAGTTATGTAAGGAGGGGCATGGATGAGCAGTTCTTC
CDR3 protein: CASSYVRRGMDEQFF

V gene: TRBV3-1/TRBV3-2
D gene: TRBD2
J gene: TRBJ2-2
clone size: .
CDR3 DNA: TGTGCCAGCAGCCAAGATGGGGGACTAGCGGGATGGACCGGGGAGCTGTTTTTT
CDR3 protein: CASSQDGGLAGWTGELFF

V gene: TRBV15
D gene: .
J gene: TRBJ1-4
clone size: .
CDR3 DNA: TGTGCCACCAGCAGAGATCGGGCAGGGAAAGAAAAACTGTTTTTT
CDR3 protein: CATSRDRAGKEKLFF

V gene: TRBV7-9
D gene: TRBD1
J gene: TRBJ2-1
clone size: .
CDR3 DNA: TGTGCCAGCAGCTTAGACAGGGGAAATGAGCAGTTCTTC
CDR3 protein: CASSLDRGNEQFF

V gene: TRBV7-2
D gene: TRBD2
J gene: TRBJ2-5
clone size: few
CDR3 DNA: TGTGCCAGCAGCCCAGGGACTAGCGGGAGGAGAGAGACCCAGTACTTC
CDR3 protein: CASSPGTSGRRETQYF

V gene: TRBV11-3
D gene: TRBD2
J gene: TRBJ2-5
clone size: .
CDR3 DNA: TGTGCCAGCAGCCCGGGACTAGCTGGGGAGACCCAGTACTTC
CDR3 protein: CASSPGLAGETQYF

V gene: TRBV29-1
D gene: .
J gene: TRBJ2-2
clone size: .
CDR3 DNA: TGCAGCGTCGGGACCGGGACTCCCTCCGGGGAGCTGTTTTTT
CDR3 protein: CSVGTGTPSGELFF

V gene: TRBV7-2
D gene: .
J gene: TRBJ1-5
clone size: few
CDR3 DNA: TGTGCCAGCAGCTTCAGGGTAAACAATCAGCCCCAGCATTTT
CDR3 protein: CASSFRVNNQPQHF

V gene: TRBV2
D gene: TRBD2
J gene: TRBJ2-1
clone size: few
CDR3 DNA: TGTGCCAGCAGGGCCCTAGCGGGAGGCACCAATGAGCAGTTCTTC
CDR3 protein: CASRALAGGTNEQFF

V gene: TRBV28
D gene: .
J gene: TRBJ2-3
clone size: once
CDR3 DNA: TGTGCCAGCCCTTTGGACCCCCGGGAGCGCACAGATACGCAGTATTTT
CDR3 protein: CASPLDPRERTDTQYF

V gene: TRBV11-3
D gene: .
J gene: TRBJ2-1
clone size: .
CDR3 DNA: TGTGCCAGCAGCTTTGTGACGGGGAATGAGCAGTTCTTC
CDR3 protein: CASSFVTGNEQFF

V gene: TRBV27
D gene: TRBD2
J gene: TRBJ2-1
clone size: .
CDR3 DNA: TGTGCCAGCAGCCCATCCGGGACTAGCGGCTTATCCTACAATGAGCAGTTCTTC
CDR3 protein: CASSPSGTSGLSYNEQFF

V gene: TRBV9
D gene: TRBD2
J gene: TRBJ2-3
clone size: .
CDR3 DNA: TGTGCCAGCAGCTCTCTTCCCACTACTAGCGGGAGCACAGATACGCAGTATTTT
CDR3 protein: CASSSLPTTSGSTDTQYF

V gene: TRBV30
D gene: TRBD2
J gene: TRBJ2-7
clone size: .
CDR3 DNA: TGTGCCTGGAGACCCGGACTAGCGGGAGTGAGGGAGCAGTACTTC
CDR3 protein: CAWRPGLAGVREQYF

V gene: TRBV18
D gene: .
J gene: TRBJ2-7
clone size: .
CDR3 DNA: TGTGCCAGCTCACCACTGCGGGATCCTAAGAACTACGAGCAGTACTTC
CDR3 protein: CASSPLRDPKNYEQYF

V gene: TRBV9
D gene: .
J gene: TRBJ2-3
clone size: .
CDR3 DNA: TGTGCCAGCAGCCCGCGCGTAGGGGCAGATACGCAGTATTTT
CDR3 protein: CASSPRVGADTQYF

V gene: TRBV4-2
D gene: .
J gene: TRBJ1-2
clone size: .
CDR3 DNA: TGTGCCAGCAGTCCTAAGACAGTTGATCTTAACTATGGCTACACCTTC
CDR3 protein: CASSPKTVDLNYGYTF

V gene: TRBV19
D gene: .
J gene: TRBJ2-7
clone size: once
CDR3 DNA: TGTGCCAGTAGTATTGGGGGGTACTCCTACGAGCAGTACTTC
CDR3 protein: CASSIGGYSYEQYF

V gene: TRBV19
D gene: .
J gene: TRBJ2-7
clone size: .
CDR3 DNA: TGTGCCAGTAGCCATACCAGCTCCTACGAGCAGTACTTC
CDR3 protein: CASSHTSSYEQYF

V gene: TRBV6-6
D gene: .
J gene: TRBJ2-3
clone size: .
CDR3 DNA: TGTGCCAGCAGCCCAAGGGAACAGGGAGATACGCAGTATTTT
CDR3 protein: CASSPREQGDTQYF

V gene: TRBV2
D gene: .
J gene: TRBJ1-1
clone size: .
CDR3 DNA: TGTGCCAGCAGTGACAGGGTCTTTACTGAAGCTTTCTTT
CDR3 protein: CASSDRVFTEAFF

V gene: TRBV5-4
D gene: .
J gene: TRBJ2-7
clone size: .
CDR3 DNA: TGTGCCAGCAGCCCGGGACTTCTGCCCTACGAGCAGTACTTC
CDR3 protein: CASSPGLLPYEQYF

V gene: TRBV5-1
D gene: TRBD1
J gene: TRBJ2-7
clone size: .
CDR3 DNA: TGCGCCAGCAGCGAAAATACAGGGGTAGCCTACGAGCAGTACTTC
CDR3 protein: CASSENTGVAYEQYF

V gene: TRBV7-2
D gene: TRBD2
J gene: TRBJ2-2
clone size: .
CDR3 DNA: TGTGCCAGCAGCTTAGGGGGCTCCGGGAGGGCCGGGGAGCTGTTTTTT
CDR3 protein: CASSLGGSGRAGELFF

V gene: TRBV7-2
D gene: TRBD2
J gene: TRBJ2-1
clone size: .
CDR3 DNA: TGTGCCAGCAGCAACCTAGCGGGAGAAGGTGGCTCCTACAATGAGCAGTTCTTC
CDR3 protein: CASSNLAGEGGSYNEQFF

V gene: TRBV5-1
D gene: TRBD2
J gene: TRBJ2-7
clone size: .
CDR3 DNA: TGCGCCAGCAGCCCCGGGACTAGCGGACTATACGAGCAGTACTTC
CDR3 protein: CASSPGTSGLYEQYF

V gene: TRBV6-6
D gene: TRBD1
J gene: TRBJ2-5
clone size: .
CDR3 DNA: TGTGCCAGCAGTCAGTACCGGGACAGGGGATCAGAGACCCAGTACTTC
CDR3 protein: CASSQYRDRGSETQYF

V gene: TRBV3-1/TRBV3-2
D gene: .
J gene: TRBJ2-1
clone size: once
CDR3 DNA: TGTGCCAGCAGCCAGATACCCAGCGGCTCTGAGCAGTTCTTC
CDR3 protein: CASSQIPSGSEQFF

V gene: TRBV18
D gene: .
J gene: TRBJ1-5
clone size: few
CDR3 DNA: TGTGCCAGCTCCGCGTCCGGGCAGGGACAACAGCCCCAGCATTTT
CDR3 protein: CASSASGQGQQPQHF

V gene: TRBV5-4
D gene: TRBD2
J gene: TRBJ2-7
clone size: .
CDR3 DNA: TGTGCCAGCAGGCTGACTAGCGGAGCCTACGAGCAGTACTTC
CDR3 protein: CASRLTSGAYEQYF

V gene: TRBV6-5
D gene: .
J gene: TRBJ1-2
clone size: .
CDR3 DNA: TGTGCCAGCAGTTACGCCCGAGATGGCTACACCTTC
CDR3 protein: CASSYARDGYTF

V gene: TRBV28
D gene: TRBD1
J gene: TRBJ1-2
clone size: .
CDR3 DNA: TGTGCCAGCAACAGGGGGCGCGGGGTCAACTATGGCTACACCTTC
CDR3 protein: CASNRGRGVNYGYTF

V gene: TRBV7-9
D gene: .
J gene: TRBJ2-5
clone size: .
CDR3 DNA: TGTGCCAGCAGCTTAGCGCTAGGCTTGGAGACCCAGTACTTC
CDR3 protein: CASSLALGLETQYF

V gene: TRBV6-5
D gene: .
J gene: TRBJ1-5
clone size: .
CDR3 DNA: TGTGCCAGCAGTTACTCGGGTCGTCGGGGTCAGCCCCAGCATTTT
CDR3 protein: CASSYSGRRGQPQHF

V gene: TRBV7-6
D gene: .
J gene: TRBJ1-5
clone size: .
CDR3 DNA: TGTGCCAGCAGCTTAGTCTCAGGGTTGGGTCAGCCCCAGCATTTT
CDR3 protein: CASSLVSGLGQPQHF